These 24 T cell receptor beta chains share one sample of origin, sequenced in a study of CD8 T cells in ankylosing spondylitis. TCRdb processed the 5' RACE reads anew with MiXCR; each CDR3 protein has one entry. Among 200,000 to 300,000 distinct CDR3 sequences listed, about 11% were seen once. The material sequenced was blood, either unsorted or a sorted T cell fraction (not recorded which). The receptors here all came from a male donor with ankylosing spondylitis or in good health (not recorded which).

The chain couples TRBV10-3 to TRBJ2-2; possible D gene TRBD1, 5 bases. V shed 10 bases and J shed 4 bases, with 13 bases lying between them. Germline V gene data show CDR1 as ENHRY and CDR2 as SYGVKD. The CDR3 is 13 residues long. CDR3 amino acids: CATSTEPTGELFF. CDR3 sequence (DNA): TGTGCCACTTCGACAGAGCCCACCGGGGAGCTGTTTTTT.

This clonotype was counted a few times. The CDR3 sequence is CATKSGGVTGELFF. In nucleotides, the CDR3 is TGTGCCACTAAGAGCGGGGGAGTCACCGGGGAGCTGTTTTTT. This chain links TRBV19 with TRBJ2-2, with 8 bases matching TRBD2. The CDR3 spans 14 residues. Trimming took 10 bases from V and 4 from J; bases not matched to a gene: 8. The germline V gene encodes CDR1 LNHDA and CDR2 SQIVND (reference sequence). Full variable domain (outside the CDR3, taken from reference TRBV19 and TRBJ2-2): DGGITQSPKYLFRKEGQNVTLSCEQNLNHDAMYWYRQDPGQGLRLIYYSQIVNDFQKGDIAEGYSVSREKKESFPLTVTSAQKNPTAFYLCATKSGGVTGELFFGEGSRLTVL.

This clonotype appeared a few times. The V gene is TRBV20-1, the J gene TRBJ2-1; 11 bases map to TRBD2. CDR3 length equals 14 residues. The trim removed 5 bases at V and 4 bases at J, leaving 4 bases unmatched. The germline gives CDR1 DFQATT, CDR2 SNEGSKA (reference sequence). The CDR3 sequence: CSAPVAGGYNEQFF. The CDR3 DNA sequence: TGCAGTGCTCCTGTAGCGGGGGGGTACAATGAGCAGTTCTTC.

The chain recombines TRBV3-1 with TRBJ2-7, with D perhaps TRBD2 (5 bases). V dropped 4 bases and J dropped 0 bases, with 19 bases sitting between them. The V gene's germline CDR1 is LGHDT and CDR2 YNNKEL (reference sequence). CDR3 length: 17 amino acids. CDR3 nucleotides: TGTGCCAGCAGCCGGAGAAGGAGGTCTTCCAGCTCCTACGAGCAGTACTTC. Translation: CASSRRRRSSSSYEQYF.

V is TRBV3-1 and J is TRBJ2-7, with D uncertain. This CDR3 has 15 amino acids. Germline CDR1 and CDR2: LGHDT and YNNKEL (reference sequence). V dropped 0 bases and J dropped 0 bases, with 9 bases sitting between them. CDR3 protein: CASSQDPAGSYEQYF. The CDR3 DNA is TGTGCCAGCAGCCAAGATCCGGCAGGCTCCTACGAGCAGTACTTC.

This clonotype was recorded many times. V and J are TRBV5-6 and TRBJ1-5, with D perhaps TRBD1 (5 bases). CDR3 length equals 14 residues. Germline lookup yields CDR1 SGHDT and CDR2 YYEEEE. Trimming took 5 bases from V and 4 from J, leaving 13 bases between them. The chain's CDR3 is CASSNRIPNQPQHF. Written as DNA, the CDR3 is TGTGCCAGCAGTAACAGGATTCCTAATCAGCCCCAGCATTTT.

This clonotype was seen repeatedly, ten times or more. The V call is TRBV12-3 or TRBV12-4, the J call TRBJ1-1; 7 bases agree with TRBD1. Trimming removed 5 bases from V and 2 bases from J; junction bases left unmatched: 5. The CDR3 is 14 residues long. The CDR3 spells CASSRTGANTEAFF. CDR3 nucleotides: TGTGCCAGCAGTCGTACAGGGGCCAACACTGAAGCTTTCTTT.

The chain employs TRBV20-1 and TRBJ2-5, with 8 bases matching TRBD1. Germline CDR1 is DFQATT and CDR2 is SNEGSKA (reference sequence). CDR3 size: 14 residues. V was pared by 4 bases and J by 4 bases, with 8 bases of the junction left unmatched. The CDR3 DNA reads as TGCAGTGCTATTGATCGGACAGGGAGAGAGACCCAGTACTTC. Protein: CSAIDRTGRETQYF.

The CDR3 DNA follows: TGTGCCACGCGGAGGGGGCGGGGGGAGCAGTACTTC. Amino acids: CATRRGRGEQYF. This chain joins TRBV21-1 and TRBJ2-7; the table's D call, TRBD1, was not checked against the DNA. TRBV21-1 is a pseudogene locus. The length of the CDR3 is 12 residues.

Points on this clonotype: A much larger clonotype is one base distant, so this may be a read error. Lacking the conserved final phenylalanine or tryptophan, this CDR3 likely reflects a read error. This sequence joins TRBV6-1 and TRBJ2-1; tentatively, D is TRBD1 or TRBD2 (6 bases each). The CDR3 length is 16 residues. The V gene lost 0 bases and the J gene lost 7 bases, with 16 bases spanning the gap. The germline V gene has CDR1 MNHNS and CDR2 SASEGT. The CDR3 DNA reads as TGTGCCAGCAGTGAAGCGTCCCTAGGGGGGCGAAATGAGCAGTTCCTC. It specifies CASSEASLGGRNEQFL.

This clonotype was recorded at least ten times. The CDR3 nucleotides read TGTGCCAGCAGTTCCGCCGGGCCCGGATCGGACGAGCAGTACTTC. Translating it yields CASSSAGPGSDEQYF. The genes are TRBV12-3 or TRBV12-4 and TRBJ2-7, with D unresolved. This CDR3 has 15 residues. Trimming removed 4 bases at V and 5 bases at J, with 18 bases between.

This clonotype was counted at least ten times. This chain links TRBV6-1 with TRBJ2-4, with 7 nucleotides matching TRBD1. CDR1 is MNHNS and CDR2 is SASEGT in the germline V gene. CDR3 length: 13 amino acids. Trimming removed 8 bases from V and 2 bases from J; junction bases left unmatched: 3. The CDR3 nucleotides are TGTGCCAGCTGGGACAGTACCAAAAACATTCAGTACTTC. It is translated as CASWDSTKNIQYF.

This clonotype was detected ten times or more. The chain employs TRBV10-3 and TRBJ2-1; D call uncertain. This CDR3 is built from 14 residues. CDR1 ENHRY and CDR2 SYGVKD come from the germline V gene. With 7 bases removed from V and 3 bases from J, the gap between germline ends came to 13 bases. In nucleotides, the CDR3 is TGTGCCATCATTTTCAGCGACATCTACAATGAGCAGTTCTTC. Amino acids: CAIIFSDIYNEQFF.

There are a few counts of this clonotype. The J gene is TRBJ2-1, the V gene TRBV12-3 or TRBV12-4, with D uncertain. The CDR3 length is 11 residues. The V and J ends lost 5 bases and 10 bases respectively, with 9 bases between them. The CDR3 here is CASSPTQEQFF. For the CDR3, the DNA is TGTGCCAGCAGTCCTACCCAGGAGCAGTTCTTC.

This clonotype was counted only a few times. This sequence joins TRBV7-3 and TRBJ1-1; D may be TRBD1 (6 bases). Germline loops: CDR1 SGHTA, CDR2 FQGTGA. The CDR3 is made up of 15 amino acids. V lost 4 bases and J 7 bases, leaving 19 bases between the germline ends. The CDR3 region is CASSSAPGTLDEAFF. The CDR3 nucleotides are TGTGCCAGCAGCTCCGCGCCAGGGACACTTGATGAAGCTTTCTTT.

This clonotype showed up many times. The V call is TRBV7-2, the J call TRBJ1-5; 7 nucleotides align to TRBD1. CDR3 length: 15 amino acids. With V trimmed by 4 bases and J by 4 bases, 7 bases remained unmatched. CDR1 and CDR2 (germline): SGHTA, FQGNSA. As DNA, the CDR3 is TGTGCCAGCAGCTCCGGGACAGCGATTAATCAGCCCCAGCATTTT. Its translation: CASSSGTAINQPQHF.

This clonotype occurred a few times. The chain links TRBV3-1 to TRBJ2-5; unclear D gene. V lost 0 bases, J lost 1 base, and 6 bases lay in between. This CDR3 has 14 residues. CDR1 is LGHDT and CDR2 is YNNKEL in the germline V gene (reference sequence). The CDR3 reads CASSQDRIQETQYF. CDR3 in DNA: TGTGCCAGCAGCCAAGACAGGATCCAAGAGACCCAGTACTTC.

This clonotype was detected ten times or more. The chain carries TRBV29-1 and TRBJ2-1; D gene ambiguous. CDR3 length: 13 residues. Germline CDR1 reads SQVTM; CDR2 reads ANQGSEA. The V gene lost 5 bases and the J gene lost 1 base, with 9 bases spanning the gap. In nucleotides, the CDR3 is TGCAGCGTTCTCTTAAGGTCCTACAATGAGCAGTTCTTC. Its protein is CSVLLRSYNEQFF.

At least ten counts were recorded for this clonotype. CDR3 amino acids: CASSQPTGPSGDTQYF. The CDR3 DNA is TGCGCCAGCAGCCAACCGACCGGGCCGTCAGGGGATACGCAGTATTTT. The genes are TRBV4-1 and TRBJ2-3; D possibly corresponds to TRBD1 (5 bases). CDR1 is MGHRA and CDR2 is YSYEKL in the germline V gene. The CDR3 consists of 16 residues. V was cut by 2 bases and J by 6 bases, with 18 bases left in between.

Only a few counts were recorded for this clonotype. The chain joins TRBV27 to TRBJ1-5, with no clear D. The V gene's germline CDR1 is MNHEY and CDR2 SMNVEV (reference sequence). V was cut by 5 bases and J by 1 base, with 12 bases left in between. The CDR3 sequence is 15 residues long. The CDR3 nucleotides are TGTGCCAGCAGTCCCACGGGCAGGAGCAATCAGCCCCAGCATTTT. This codes for CASSPTGRSNQPQHF.

Only a few counts were recorded for this clonotype. The rearrangement joins TRBV7-3 to TRBJ2-1; 10 nucleotides align to TRBD2. V dropped 7 bases and J dropped 7; count of bases not matched to a gene: 13. The CDR3 is 16 amino acids. CDR1 is SGHTA and CDR2 is FQGTGA in the germline V gene. The CDR3 region has the DNA TGTGCCAGCACCCCCTACGCTAGCGGGAGTTTAAATGAGCAGTTCTTC. Translation: CASTPYASGSLNEQFF.

This clonotype showed up many times. V gene TRBV11-2 combines with J gene TRBJ2-1; 9 bases line up with TRBD2. V lost 6 bases, J lost 5 bases, and 14 bases stayed unmatched. Germline-derived CDR1 and CDR2 are SGHAT and FQNNGV. This CDR3 contains 17 residues. CDR3 DNA sequence: TGTGCCAGCAGGCGCGGGAGGGGGCCTCTAAAGGACAATGAGCAGTTCTTC. It yields the protein CASRRGRGPLKDNEQFF. Combining the CDR3 with reference TRBV11-2 and TRBJ2-1 gives the whole variable domain EAGVAQSPRYKIIEKRQSVAFWCNPISGHATLYWYQQILGQGPKLLIQFQNNGVVDDSQLPKDRFSAERLKGVDSTLKIQPAKLEDSAVYLCASRRGRGPLKDNEQFFGPGTRLTVL.

This clonotype has ten or more counts. V and J are TRBV4-1 and TRBJ2-7, with D tentatively TRBD1 (6 bases). Trimming left V 3 bases short and J 1 base short, with 19 bases between. This CDR3 has 17 amino acids. From germline, CDR1 is MGHRA and CDR2 YSYEKL. CDR3 DNA sequence: TGCGCCAGCAGCCACGCCTTGGGTAGGGGGAAATCCTACGAGCAGTACTTC. Protein: CASSHALGRGKSYEQYF.

This clonotype showed up many times. The chain couples TRBV5-1 to TRBJ2-3; 8 bases map to TRBD2. Germline assignment: CDR1 SGHRS and CDR2 YFSETQ. The CDR3 has 16 amino acids. Trimming at V came to 0 bases and at J to 3 bases, leaving 6 bases not matched to a gene. The CDR3 DNA reads as TGCGCCAGCAGCTTGGAGCTGGCGGGAGGAACAGATACGCAGTATTTT. Its protein product is CASSLELAGGTDTQYF. Full variable domain (rest looked up from reference TRBV5-1 and TRBJ2-3): KAGVTQTPRYLIKTRGQQVTLSCSPISGHRSVSWYQQTPGQGLQFLFEYFSETQRNKGNFPGRFSGRQFSNSRSEMNVSTLELGDSALYLCASSLELAGGTDTQYFGPGTRLTVL.